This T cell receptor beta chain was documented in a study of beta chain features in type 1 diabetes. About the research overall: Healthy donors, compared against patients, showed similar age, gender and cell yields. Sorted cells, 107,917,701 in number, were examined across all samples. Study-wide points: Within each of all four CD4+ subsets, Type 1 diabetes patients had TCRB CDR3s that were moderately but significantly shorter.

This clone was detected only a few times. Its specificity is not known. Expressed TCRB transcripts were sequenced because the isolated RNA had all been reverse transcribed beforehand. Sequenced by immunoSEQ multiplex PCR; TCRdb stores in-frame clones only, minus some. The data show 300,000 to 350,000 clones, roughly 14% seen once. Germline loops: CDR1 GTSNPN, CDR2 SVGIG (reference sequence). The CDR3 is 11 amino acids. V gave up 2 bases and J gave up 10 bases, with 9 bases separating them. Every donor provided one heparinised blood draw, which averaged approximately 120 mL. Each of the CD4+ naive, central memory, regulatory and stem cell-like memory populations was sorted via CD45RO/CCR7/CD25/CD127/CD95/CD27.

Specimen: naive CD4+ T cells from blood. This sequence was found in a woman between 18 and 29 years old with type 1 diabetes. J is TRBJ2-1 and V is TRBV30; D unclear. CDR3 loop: CAWSMRSEQFF. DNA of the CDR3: TGTGCCTGGAGTATGAGGTCCGAGCAGTTCTTC.